This T cell receptor (beta chain) emerged from a study of Ad26.COV2.S vaccination and SARS-CoV-2 variants. For the study at large: In the study, Ad26.COV2.S was injected intramuscularly once, or twice 56 days apart.

Comments on this clone: Its antigen remains unidentified.

The germline CDR1 and CDR2 sequences are MDHEN and SYDVKM. CDR3 length equals 15 residues. Trimming at V came to 7 bases and at J to 0 bases, leaving 6 bases not matched to a gene. Findings of the study overall: Placebo and vaccine recipients had non-spike TCR breadth that was similar.

Sequenced by immunoSEQ multiplex PCR; TCRdb stores in-frame clones only, minus some. The sample lists approximately 460,000 clones; 80% to 90% were seen once. Treatment here: around 19 received Ad26.COV2.S at low or high dose, single or two shots; about five received placebo; per-sample allocation not given. Repertoires come from day 63 after the first vaccine or placebo injection. An adult of 18-55 years in Boston served as donor. The vaccine antigen was prefusion-stabilized Wuhan SARS-CoV-2 spike. The material was peripheral blood, obtained in a trial of Ad26.COV2.S vaccine versus placebo. The chain combines TRBV28 with TRBJ1-5, with TRBD1 identical over 7 bases. The sequence came from a person between 18 and 59 years old who received the Ad26.COV2.S COVID-19 vaccine or a placebo. The CDR3 reads CASTPGGYSNQPQHF. CDR3 bases: TGTGCCAGCACTCCAGGGGGTTATAGCAATCAGCCCCAGCATTTT.